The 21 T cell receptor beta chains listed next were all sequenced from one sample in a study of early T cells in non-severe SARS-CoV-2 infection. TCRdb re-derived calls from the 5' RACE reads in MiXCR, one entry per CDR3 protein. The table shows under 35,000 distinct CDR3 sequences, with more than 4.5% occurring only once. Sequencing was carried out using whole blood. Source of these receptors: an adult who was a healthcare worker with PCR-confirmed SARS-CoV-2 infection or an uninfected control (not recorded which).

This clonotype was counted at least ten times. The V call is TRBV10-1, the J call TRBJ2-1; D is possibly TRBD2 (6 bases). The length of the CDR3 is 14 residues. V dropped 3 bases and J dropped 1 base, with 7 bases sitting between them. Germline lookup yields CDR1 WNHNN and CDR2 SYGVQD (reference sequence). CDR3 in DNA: TGCGCCAGCAGTGATAGCGGATCCTACAATGAGCAGTTCTTC. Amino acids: CASSDSGSYNEQFF.

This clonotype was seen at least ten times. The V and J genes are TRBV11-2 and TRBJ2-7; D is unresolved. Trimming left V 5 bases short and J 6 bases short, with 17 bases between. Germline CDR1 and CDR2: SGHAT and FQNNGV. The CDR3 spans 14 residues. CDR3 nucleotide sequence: TGTGCCAGCAGCGAAATAACTACGGTCGGCGAGCAGTACTTC. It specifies CASSEITTVGEQYF.

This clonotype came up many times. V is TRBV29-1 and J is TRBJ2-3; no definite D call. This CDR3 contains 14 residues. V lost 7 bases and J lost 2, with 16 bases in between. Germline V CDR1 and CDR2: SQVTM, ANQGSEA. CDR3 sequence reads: CSAILPGITDTQYF. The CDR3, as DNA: TGCAGCGCAATACTACCAGGTATCACAGATACGCAGTATTTT.

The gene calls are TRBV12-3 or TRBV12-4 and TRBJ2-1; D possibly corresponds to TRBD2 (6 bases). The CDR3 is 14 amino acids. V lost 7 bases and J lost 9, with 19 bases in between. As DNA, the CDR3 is TGTGCCAGCACCCTCGTGGGGGGTAGGGGTGAGCAGTTCTTC. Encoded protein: CASTLVGGRGEQFF.

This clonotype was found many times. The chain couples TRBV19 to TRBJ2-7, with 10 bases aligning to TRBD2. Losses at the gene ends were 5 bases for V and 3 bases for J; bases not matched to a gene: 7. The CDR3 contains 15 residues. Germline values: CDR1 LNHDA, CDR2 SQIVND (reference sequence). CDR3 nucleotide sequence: TGTGCCAGTAGTGGACTAGCGGAGGGGGACTACGAGCAGTACTTC. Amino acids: CASSGLAEGDYEQYF.

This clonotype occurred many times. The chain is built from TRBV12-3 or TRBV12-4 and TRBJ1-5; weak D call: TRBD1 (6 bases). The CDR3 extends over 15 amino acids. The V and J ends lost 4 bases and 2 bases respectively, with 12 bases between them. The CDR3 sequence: CASSYNRVGNQPQHF. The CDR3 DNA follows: TGTGCCAGCAGTTATAACAGGGTTGGCAATCAGCCCCAGCATTTT.

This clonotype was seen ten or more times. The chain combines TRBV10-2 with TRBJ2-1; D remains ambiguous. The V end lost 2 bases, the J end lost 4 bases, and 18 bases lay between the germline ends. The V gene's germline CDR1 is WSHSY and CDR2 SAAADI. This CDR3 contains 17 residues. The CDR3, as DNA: TGCGCCAGCAGTGAGACCGAGTTTGCCAGGCCTTACAATGAGCAGTTCTTC. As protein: CASSETEFARPYNEQFF.

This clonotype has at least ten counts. Here the CDR3 reads CASSYSPTGIRTDTQYF. The CDR3 nucleotides are TGTGCCAGCAGTTACTCCCCGACAGGGATACGCACAGATACGCAGTATTTT. V usage is TRBV12-3 or TRBV12-4 and J usage is TRBJ2-3, with 7 bases identical to TRBD1. The CDR3 has 17 residues. Unmatched junction bases numbered 11, after V lost 4 bases and J lost 1 base.

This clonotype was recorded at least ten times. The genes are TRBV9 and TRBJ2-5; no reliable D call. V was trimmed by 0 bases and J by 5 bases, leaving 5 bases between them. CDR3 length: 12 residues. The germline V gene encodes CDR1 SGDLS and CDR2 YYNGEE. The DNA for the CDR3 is TGTGCCAGCAGCGTAGAACCGGAGACCCAGTACTTC. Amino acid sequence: CASSVEPETQYF.

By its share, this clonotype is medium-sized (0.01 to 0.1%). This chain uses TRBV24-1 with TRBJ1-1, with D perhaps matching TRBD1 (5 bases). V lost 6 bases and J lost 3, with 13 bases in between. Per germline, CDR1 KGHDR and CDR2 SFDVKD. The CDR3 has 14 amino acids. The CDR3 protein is CATSRQSLDTEAFF. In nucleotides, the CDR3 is TGTGCCACCAGTCGACAGTCATTGGACACTGAAGCTTTCTTT.

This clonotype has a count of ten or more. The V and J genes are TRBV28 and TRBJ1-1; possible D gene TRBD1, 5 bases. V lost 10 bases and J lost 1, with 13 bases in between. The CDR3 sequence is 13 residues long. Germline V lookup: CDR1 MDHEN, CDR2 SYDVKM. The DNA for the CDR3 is TGTGCCACTGGGACGGCTAGGAACACTGAAGCTTTCTTT. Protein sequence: CATGTARNTEAFF.

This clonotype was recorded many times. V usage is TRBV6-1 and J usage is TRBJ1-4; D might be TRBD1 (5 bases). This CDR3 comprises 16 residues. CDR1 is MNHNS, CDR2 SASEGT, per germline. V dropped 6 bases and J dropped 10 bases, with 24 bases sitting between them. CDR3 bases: TGTGCCAGCAGCCTGGGGGGTGGGACGCCGCCAGGAAAACTGTTTTTT. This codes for CASSLGGGTPPGKLFF.

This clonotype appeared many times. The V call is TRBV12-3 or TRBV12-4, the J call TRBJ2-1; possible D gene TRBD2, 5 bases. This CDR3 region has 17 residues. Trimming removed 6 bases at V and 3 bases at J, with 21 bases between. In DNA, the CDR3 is TGTGCCAGCAGCCCACGGACTGCCATCAAACTCTACAATGAGCAGTTCTTC. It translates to CASSPRTAIKLYNEQFF.

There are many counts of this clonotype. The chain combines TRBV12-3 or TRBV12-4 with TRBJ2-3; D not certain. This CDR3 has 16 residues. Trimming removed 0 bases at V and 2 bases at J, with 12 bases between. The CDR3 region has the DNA TGTGCCAGCAGTTTAGCCCGCGTCAAGTACACAGATACGCAGTATTTT. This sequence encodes CASSLARVKYTDTQYF.

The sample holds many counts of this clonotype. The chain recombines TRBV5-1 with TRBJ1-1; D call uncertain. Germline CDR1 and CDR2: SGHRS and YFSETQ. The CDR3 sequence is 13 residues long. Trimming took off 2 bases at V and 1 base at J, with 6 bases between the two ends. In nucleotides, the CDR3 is TGCGCCAGCAGCTTTGCCGAGAACACTGAAGCTTTCTTT. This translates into CASSFAENTEAFF.

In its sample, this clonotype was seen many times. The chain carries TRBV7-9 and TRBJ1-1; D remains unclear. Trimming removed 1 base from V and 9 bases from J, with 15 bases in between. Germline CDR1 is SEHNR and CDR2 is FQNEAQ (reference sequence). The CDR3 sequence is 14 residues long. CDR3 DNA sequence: TGTGCCAGCAGCTTAGAAAATAGCCGGACCAAAGCTTTCTTT. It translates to CASSLENSRTKAFF.

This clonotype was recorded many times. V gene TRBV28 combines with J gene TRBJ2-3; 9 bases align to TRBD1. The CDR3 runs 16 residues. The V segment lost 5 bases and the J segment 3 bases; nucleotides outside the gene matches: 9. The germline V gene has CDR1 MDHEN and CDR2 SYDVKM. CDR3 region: CASSITPGQGTDTQYF. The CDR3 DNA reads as TGTGCCAGCAGTATTACTCCGGGACAGGGAACAGATACGCAGTATTTT.

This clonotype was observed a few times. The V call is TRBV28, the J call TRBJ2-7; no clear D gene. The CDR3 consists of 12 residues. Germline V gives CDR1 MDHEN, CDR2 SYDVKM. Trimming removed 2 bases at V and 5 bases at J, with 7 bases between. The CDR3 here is CASSLSRDEQYF. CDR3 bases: TGTGCCAGCAGTTTAAGTAGGGACGAGCAGTACTTC.

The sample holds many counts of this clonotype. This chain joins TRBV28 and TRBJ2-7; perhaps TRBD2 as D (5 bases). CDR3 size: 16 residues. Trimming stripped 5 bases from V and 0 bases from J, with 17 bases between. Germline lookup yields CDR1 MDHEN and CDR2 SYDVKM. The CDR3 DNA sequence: TGTGCCAGCAGTCCCTTCCGGGGAGTAAGCTCCTACGAGCAGTACTTC. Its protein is CASSPFRGVSSYEQYF.

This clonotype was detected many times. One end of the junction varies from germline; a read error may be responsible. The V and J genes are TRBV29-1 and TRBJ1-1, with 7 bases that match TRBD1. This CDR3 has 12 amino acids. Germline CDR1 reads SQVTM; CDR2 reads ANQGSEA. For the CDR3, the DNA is TGCAGCGCCGAGACAGGGAACCCTGAAGCTTTCTTT. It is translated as CSAETGNPEAFF.

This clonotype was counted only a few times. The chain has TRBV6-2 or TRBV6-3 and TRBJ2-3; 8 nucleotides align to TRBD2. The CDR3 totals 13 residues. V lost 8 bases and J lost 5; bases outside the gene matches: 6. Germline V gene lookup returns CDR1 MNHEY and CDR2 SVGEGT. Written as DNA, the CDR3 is TGTGCCAGCGGTAGCGGGAACGGAGATACGCAGTATTTT. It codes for CASGSGNGDTQYF.